Following are 24 T cell receptor beta chains from one sample sequenced in a study of blood T cell repertoires in COVID-19. The assay was immunoSEQ multiplex PCR, and TCRdb's table has in-frame clones only and misses some. The table shows some 250,000 clones, with approximately 83% occurring only once. Sequencing input: peripheral blood. The receptors derive from a man aged 25 to 45 who had recovered from COVID-19.

The chain recombines TRBV3-1 (or the pseudogene TRBV3-2) with TRBJ2-3, with TRBD2 as a possible D gene (6 bases). Trimming shortened V by 0 bases and J by 6 bases, and 22 bases separated the two germline ends. Per germline, CDR1 LGHDT and CDR2 YNNKEL (reference sequence). CDR3 size: 18 residues. Here the CDR3 reads CASSQEGLRGSFRDTQYF. CDR3 bases: TGTGCCAGCAGCCAAGAGGGACTGCGAGGGTCCTTCAGGGATACGCAGTATTTT.

V gene TRBV7-3 combines with J gene TRBJ1-6; possible D gene TRBD1, 6 bases. V was clipped by 5 bases and J by 9 bases, with 11 bases between them. Per germline, CDR1 SGHTA and CDR2 FQGTGA. This CDR3 comprises 13 residues. The CDR3 protein is CASSVGRGSPLHF. Here the CDR3 DNA reads TGTGCCAGCAGCGTGGGCAGGGGTTCACCCCTCCACTTT.

The genes are TRBV6-5 and TRBJ2-2, with TRBD2 identical over 10 bases. The CDR3 contains 14 residues. Germline CDR1 MNHEY, CDR2 SVGAGI. Unmatched junction bases numbered 5, after V lost 8 bases and J lost 5 bases. In nucleotides, the CDR3 is TGTGCCAGCCGAGCGGGGGGGCATACCGGGGAGCTGTTTTTT. This translates into CASRAGGHTGELFF.

A single count supports this clone. This chain connects TRBV7-3 to TRBJ2-1; 7 nucleotides line up with TRBD2. There are 13 residues in the CDR3. The germline V gene encodes CDR1 SGHTA and CDR2 FQGTGA. V dropped 5 bases and J dropped 8; count of bases not matched to a gene: 6. CDR3: CASSPKTSYEQFF. CDR3 bases: TGTGCCAGCAGCCCAAAGACTAGCTATGAGCAGTTCTTC.

This clone showed up many times. This rearrangement joins TRBV3-1 (or the pseudogene TRBV3-2) to TRBJ2-2; 8 positions match TRBD1. V shed 2 bases, J shed 4 bases, and the junction held 6 bases outside the gene matches. Germline assignment: CDR1 LGHDT and CDR2 YNNKEL (reference sequence). The CDR3 has 16 residues. CDR3 sequence: CASSQSGGDGTGELFF. In DNA, the CDR3 is TGTGCCAGCAGCCAATCAGGGGGCGACGGCACCGGGGAGCTGTTTTTT.

Remarks on this clone: Other DNA sequences from this sample encode an identical CDR3 as well. Written as DNA, the CDR3 is TGTGCCAGCAGCTCACAGGGGACCGGGGAGCTGTTTTTT. It codes for CASSSQGTGELFF. The genes are TRBV7-3 and TRBJ2-2, with TRBD1 identical over 7 bases. This CDR3 spans 13 amino acids. The V gene's germline CDR1 is SGHTA and CDR2 FQGTGA. J gave up 5 bases and V 4 bases, and 1 base lay outside the gene matches.

The chain combines TRBV21-1 with TRBJ2-7; the table's D call, TRBD1, was not checked against the DNA. TRBV21-1 is a recognized pseudogene. The CDR3 is 16 amino acids. CDR3 region: CASSKVLDRSSYEQYV. The CDR3 coding sequence is TGTGCCAGCAGCAAAGTCTTGGACAGGAGCTCCTACGAGCAGTACGTC.

The genes are TRBV10-3 and TRBJ2-1; the D gene is possibly TRBD2 (7 bases). V lost 7 bases and J lost 7, with 20 bases in between. Looked up from germline, CDR1 is ENHRY and CDR2 is SYGVKD. The CDR3 length is 15 residues. CDR3 protein: CAITLSRGAKNEQFF. Here the CDR3 DNA reads TGTGCCATCACCCTTAGCCGGGGGGCCAAAAATGAGCAGTTCTTC.

The genes are TRBV5-6 and TRBJ1-2; 8 bases line up with TRBD1. Germline V CDR1 and CDR2: SGHDT, YYEEEE. The V gene end was trimmed by 0 bases and the J gene end by 7 bases; junction bases not matched to a gene: 2. This CDR3 spans 13 amino acids. Here the CDR3 DNA reads TGTGCCAGCAGCTTGGGAACAGGGGGTGGCTACACCTTC. Its protein is CASSLGTGGGYTF.

V is TRBV5-1 and J is TRBJ1-3; 9 bases agree with TRBD1. The CDR3 length is 15 residues. V shed 4 bases and J 5 bases; nucleotides not matched to a gene: 7. Germline V lookup: CDR1 SGHRS, CDR2 YFSETQ. The CDR3 bases are TGCGCCAGCAGCCTTACGGGACAGGGCAGAAACACCATATATTTT. It codes for CASSLTGQGRNTIYF.

The chain is built from TRBV19 and TRBJ2-3, with D maybe TRBD1 (6 bases). Germline-derived CDR1 and CDR2 are LNHDA and SQIVND (reference sequence). This CDR3 comprises 14 residues. Deletions cut 6 bases from V and 3 bases from J, with 13 bases between. CDR3 region: CASRPGQETDTQYF. The CDR3 DNA is TGTGCCAGTAGACCGGGACAAGAAACAGATACGCAGTATTTT.

The chain joins TRBV29-1 to TRBJ2-1; D not resolved. Germline V gene data show CDR1 as SQVTM and CDR2 as ANQGSEA. V lost 6 bases and J lost 0, with 12 bases in between. The CDR3 extends over 14 amino acids. The CDR3 bases are TGCAGCGTGGCCGCTGATACCTCCTACAATGAGCAGTTCTTC. This sequence encodes CSVAADTSYNEQFF.

The CDR3 loop reads CASSYYNYGYTF. CDR3 DNA sequence: TGTGCCAGCAGCTACTACAACTATGGCTACACCTTC. The genes are TRBV5-4 and TRBJ1-2, with D unresolved. CDR1 SGHNT and CDR2 YYREEE come from the germline V gene (reference sequence). Between the trimmed V and J ends, which lost 3 bases and 2 bases, there was a span of 5 bases. This CDR3 region has 12 residues.

The chain combines TRBV12-2 with TRBJ1-1; the table's D call TRBD1 went unverified against the DNA. TRBV12-2 is a known pseudogene. This CDR3 has 15 residues. CDR3 DNA sequence: TGTGCAAGTCGCTTAGCGCTTGTGACAACTTTTGAAGCTTTCTTT. Amino acid sequence: CASRLALVTTFEAFF.

In this sample, this clone turned up once. V gene TRBV10-3 combines with J gene TRBJ2-5; 7 bases align to TRBD2. The J segment lost 6 bases and the V segment lost 10 bases, leaving 20 bases of the junction unmatched. This CDR3 is built from 16 residues. Germline V gene lookup returns CDR1 ENHRY and CDR2 SYGVKD. The CDR3 sequence is CASASSGASLEKTQYF. DNA for the CDR3: TGTGCCAGCGCTTCAAGCGGGGCCTCCCTTGAGAAGACCCAGTACTTC.

The J gene is TRBJ1-1, the V gene TRBV7-8; 7 bases are shared with TRBD1. The V segment lost 5 bases and the J segment 0 bases; nucleotides outside the gene matches: 6. Germline loops: CDR1 SGHVS, CDR2 FQNEAQ. This CDR3 comprises 15 residues. The CDR3 reads CASSVPGQLNTEAFF. The CDR3 DNA sequence: TGTGCCAGCAGCGTCCCGGGACAGCTGAACACTGAAGCTTTCTTT.

This chain links TRBV11-2 with TRBJ1-1; D gene unclear. The germline V and J ends were trimmed by 2 bases and 1 base, with 5 bases remaining between them. The CDR3 runs 13 residues. Germline CDR1 and CDR2: SGHAT and FQNNGV. The CDR3 is CASSLRENTEAFF. The CDR3 DNA is TGTGCCAGCAGCTTAAGAGAGAACACTGAAGCTTTCTTT.

This clone was seen more than once but under ten times. The chain combines TRBV27 with TRBJ2-6, with unresolved D. The CDR3 extends over 16 amino acids. Trimming pared 8 bases from V and 3 bases from J, leaving 17 bases between. Germline V gene sequence: CDR1 MNHEY, CDR2 SMNVEV (reference sequence). CDR3 loop: CASGRNQPLGANVLTF. The DNA of the CDR3 is TGTGCCAGCGGCAGAAACCAACCGCTTGGGGCCAACGTCCTGACTTTC.

This rearrangement joins TRBV11-2 to TRBJ1-2; the D gene is possibly TRBD1 (5 bases). V was trimmed by 5 bases and J by 8 bases, leaving 9 bases between them. The germline gives CDR1 SGHAT, CDR2 FQNNGV. The CDR3 consists of 11 residues. CDR3: CASSHGGGYTF. Here the CDR3 DNA reads TGTGCCAGCAGCCACGGGGGAGGCTACACCTTC. Full variable domain (rest looked up from reference TRBV11-2 and TRBJ1-2): EAGVAQSPRYKIIEKRQSVAFWCNPISGHATLYWYQQILGQGPKLLIQFQNNGVVDDSQLPKDRFSAERLKGVDSTLKIQPAKLEDSAVYLCASSHGGGYTFGSGTRLTVV.

The chain employs TRBV5-6 and TRBJ2-7; TRBD2 is a possible D gene (6 bases). The CDR3 length is 14 residues. The V and J ends lost 0 bases and 2 bases respectively, with 9 bases between them. Germline assignment: CDR1 SGHDT and CDR2 YYEEEE. CDR3 region: CASSLGRGPYEQYF. The CDR3, as DNA: TGTGCCAGCAGCTTGGGGAGGGGCCCCTACGAGCAGTACTTC.

This clone was detected only once. J is TRBJ2-7 and V is TRBV2, with TRBD1 identical over 8 bases. This CDR3 has 14 amino acids. With V trimmed by 6 bases and J by 6 bases, 10 bases remained unmatched. Germline V CDR1 and CDR2: SNHLY, FYNNEI. For the CDR3, the DNA is TGTGCCAGCAGGACGGGGGCAGGGGGCGGCGAGCAGTACTTC. Its protein is CASRTGAGGGEQYF.

The V gene is TRBV2, the J gene TRBJ2-5, with TRBD2 matching over 13 bases. CDR1 and CDR2 (germline): SNHLY, FYNNEI. The CDR3 is made up of 16 amino acids. V was clipped by 7 bases and J by 2 bases; unmatched bases: 7. The DNA for the CDR3 is TGTGCCAGCAAGAGGACTAGCGGGGGTTTTCAAGAGACCCAGTACTTC. Translating it yields CASKRTSGGFQETQYF.

The J gene is TRBJ1-1, the V gene TRBV4-2, with D perhaps matching TRBD1 (6 bases). Trimming took 2 bases from V and 1 from J, leaving 23 bases between them. From germline, CDR1 is LGHNA and CDR2 YNFKEQ. This CDR3 spans 19 amino acids. CDR3 protein: CASSQPSGHSRSKNTEAFF. In DNA form, the CDR3 reads TGTGCCAGCAGCCAACCTTCGGGACACTCAAGGTCCAAGAACACTGAAGCTTTCTTT.

J is TRBJ2-5 and V is TRBV7-9, with 9 bases that match TRBD2. The CDR3 runs 17 residues. The V and J ends lost 5 bases and 0 bases, in that order; junction bases with no gene match: 10. In germline, CDR1 is SEHNR, CDR2 FQNEAQ (reference sequence). The CDR3: CASSQERGAPYQETQYF. The CDR3 nucleotides read TGTGCCAGCAGCCAGGAGCGGGGGGCCCCGTACCAAGAGACCCAGTACTTC. The entire variable domain, with the rest obtained from reference TRBV7-9 and TRBJ2-5, is as follows: DTGVSQNPRHKITKRGQNVTFRCDPISEHNRLYWYRQTLGQGPEFLTYFQNEAQLEKSRLLSDRFSAERPKGSFSTLEIQRTEQGDSAMYLCASSQERGAPYQETQYFGPGTRLLVL.